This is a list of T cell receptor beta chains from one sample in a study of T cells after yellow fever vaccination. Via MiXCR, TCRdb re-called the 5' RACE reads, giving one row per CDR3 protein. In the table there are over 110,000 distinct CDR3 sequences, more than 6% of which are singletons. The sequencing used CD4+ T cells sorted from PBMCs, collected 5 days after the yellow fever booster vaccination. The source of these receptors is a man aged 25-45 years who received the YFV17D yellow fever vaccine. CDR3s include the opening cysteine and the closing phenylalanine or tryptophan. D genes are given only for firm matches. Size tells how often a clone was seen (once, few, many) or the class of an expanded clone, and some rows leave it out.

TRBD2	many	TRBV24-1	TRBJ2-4	CATSSGRIQYF	TGTGCCACCAGTAGCGGGAGAATTCAGTACTTC
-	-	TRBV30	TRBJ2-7	CAWNEQYF	TGTGCCTGGAACGAGCAGTACTTC
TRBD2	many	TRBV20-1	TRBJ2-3	CSARSPGGLDTQYF	TGCAGTGCTAGATCCCCGGGAGGATTAGATACGCAGTATTTT
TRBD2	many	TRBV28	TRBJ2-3	CASSFGGVRNTQYF	TGTGCCAGCAGTTTTGGGGGGGTGAGGAATACGCAGTATTTT
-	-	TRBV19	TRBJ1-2	CASSIEGISRGGYTF	TGTGCCAGTAGTATAGAGGGGATCTCCAGGGGAGGCTACACCTTC
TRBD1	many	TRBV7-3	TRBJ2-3	CASRQGDRADTQYF	TGTGCCAGCAGGCAGGGGGACCGGGCAGATACGCAGTATTTT
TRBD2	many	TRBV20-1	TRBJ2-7	CSARVGGGSYEQYF	TGCAGTGCTAGAGTCGGCGGGGGCTCCTACGAGCAGTACTTC
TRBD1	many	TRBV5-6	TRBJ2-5	CASSSRDRGRVETQYF	TGTGCCAGCAGCTCCCGGGACAGGGGGCGCGTGGAGACCCAGTACTTC
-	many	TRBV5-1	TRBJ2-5	CASSLAPGFQETQYF	TGCGCCAGCAGCTTGGCCCCAGGGTTTCAAGAGACCCAGTACTTC
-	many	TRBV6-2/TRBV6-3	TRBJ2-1	CASSYLDEQFF	TGTGCCAGCAGTTACCTGGATGAGCAGTTCTTC
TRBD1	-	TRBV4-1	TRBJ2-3	CASSQAGTGLTDTQYF	TGCGCCAGCAGCCAAGCCGGGACAGGGTTGACAGATACGCAGTATTTT
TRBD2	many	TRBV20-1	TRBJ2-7	CSAIRGLLSEQYF	TGCAGTGCTATTCGGGGACTATTGAGCGAGCAGTACTTC
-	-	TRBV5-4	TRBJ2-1	CASSSAEYREYNNEQFF	TGTGCCAGCAGCTCAGCAGAATACAGGGAGTACAACAATGAGCAGTTCTTC
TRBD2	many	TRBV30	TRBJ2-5	CAWAIAGLPRRETQYF	TGTGCCTGGGCGATTGCGGGACTACCCCGAAGGGAGACCCAGTACTTC
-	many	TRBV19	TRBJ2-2	CASSAFANTGELFF	TGTGCCAGTAGCGCCTTCGCGAACACCGGGGAGCTGTTTTTT
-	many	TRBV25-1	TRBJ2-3	CASSRAGGASDTQYF	TGTGCCAGCAGCCGAGCGGGTGGAGCATCAGATACGCAGTATTTT
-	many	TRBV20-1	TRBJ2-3	CSASAGPGKDTQYF	TGCAGTGCTAGTGCAGGACCCGGAAAAGATACGCAGTATTTT
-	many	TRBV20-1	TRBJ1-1	CSARDGSSNTEAFF	TGCAGTGCTAGAGATGGCAGCTCGAACACTGAAGCTTTCTTT
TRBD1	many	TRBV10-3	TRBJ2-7	CAISRTGLYEQYF	TGTGCCATCAGTCGGACAGGACTCTACGAGCAGTACTTC
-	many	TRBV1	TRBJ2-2	CTSKRLAGGPSTGELFF	TGCACCAGCAAAAGACTAGCGGGAGGGCCGAGCACCGGGGAGCTGTTTTTT
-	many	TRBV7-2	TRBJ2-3	CASSLTRLDTQYF	TGTGCCAGCAGCTTAACCCGCTTGGATACGCAGTATTTT
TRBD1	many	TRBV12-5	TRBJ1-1	CASGLVGQVEAFF	TGTGCTAGTGGTTTGGTCGGACAGGTTGAAGCTTTCTTT